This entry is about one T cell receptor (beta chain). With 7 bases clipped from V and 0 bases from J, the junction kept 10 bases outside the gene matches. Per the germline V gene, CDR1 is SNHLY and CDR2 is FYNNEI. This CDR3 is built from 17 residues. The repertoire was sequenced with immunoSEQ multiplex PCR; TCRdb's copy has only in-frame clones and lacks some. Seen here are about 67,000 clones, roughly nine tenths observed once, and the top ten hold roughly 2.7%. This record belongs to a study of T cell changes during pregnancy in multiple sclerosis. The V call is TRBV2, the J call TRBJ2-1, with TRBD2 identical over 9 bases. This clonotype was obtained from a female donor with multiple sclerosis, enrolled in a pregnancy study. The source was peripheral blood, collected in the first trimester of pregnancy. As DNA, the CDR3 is TGTGCCAGCAATCATCGACTAGCGGCGAGCTCCTACAATGAGCAGTTCTTC. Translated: CASNHRLAASSYNEQFF.